The sequence of this TCR beta chain was determined in a study of identical twins. The CDR3 totals 17 residues. V gave up 2 bases and J gave up 1 base; unmatched junction bases: 8. Germline CDR1 and CDR2: LGHDT and YNNKEL (reference sequence). Unique molecular identifiers were present on the cDNA, which also gained a universal primer site by template switching. TCRdb used MiXCR to reprocess the 5' RACE reads, holding one entry per CDR3 protein. The sample lists nearly 900,000 distinct CDR3 sequences, about 12% occurring once. This same sample was also part of a study on yellow fever vaccine responses in identical twins. That report notes: Each twin's T cell response to the vaccine was reported to look partly convergent and partly personalized.

Sequenced sample: PBMCs. The receptor was isolated from a woman younger than 30 in good health. V usage is TRBV3-1 and J usage is TRBJ1-1; 9 bases fit TRBD1. CDR3 sequence: CASSQKTGGRKNTEAFF. In DNA form, the CDR3 reads TGTGCCAGCAGCCAAAAGACAGGGGGGAGAAAGAACACTGAAGCTTTCTTT.